This TCR beta chain was obtained from a study of T cell responses to AZD1222 COVID-19 vaccine. Regarding the study as a whole: Among spike-specific TCRs, nearly half reportedly target unmutated variant regions. Distributed over spike, vaccine-associated CD4 TCRs predominated at 160-218 and 743-854. Spike-specific TCR breadth and depth were elevated following two AZD1222 doses.

Trimming shortened V by 5 bases and J by 4 bases, and 11 bases separated the two germline ends. Germline V gives CDR1 SGHVS, CDR2 FQNEAQ. The CDR3 totals 13 residues. This table comes from immunoSEQ multiplex PCR, and its TCRdb copy is limited to in-frame clones, with some not included. The data show roughly 80,000 clones, 75% to 95% seen once. In its sample, this clone was seen once. Its specificity is not known. This specimen was peripheral blood, taken on day 0 of MenACWY control vaccination. This chain links TRBV7-8 with TRBJ2-5; possible D gene TRBD1, 5 bases. This TCR was recovered from an adult in good health. DNA of the CDR3: TGTGCCAGCAGCCCTTTGGGGCTAGAGACCCAGTACTTC. Its protein is CASSPLGLETQYF. Supplemented by reference TRBV7-8 and TRBJ2-5, the full variable domain reads GAGVSQSPRYKVAKRGQDVALRCDPISGHVSLFWYQQALGQGPEFLTYFQNEAQLDKSGLPSDRFFAERPEGSVSTLKIQRTQQEDSAVYLCASSPLGLETQYFGPGTRLLVL.